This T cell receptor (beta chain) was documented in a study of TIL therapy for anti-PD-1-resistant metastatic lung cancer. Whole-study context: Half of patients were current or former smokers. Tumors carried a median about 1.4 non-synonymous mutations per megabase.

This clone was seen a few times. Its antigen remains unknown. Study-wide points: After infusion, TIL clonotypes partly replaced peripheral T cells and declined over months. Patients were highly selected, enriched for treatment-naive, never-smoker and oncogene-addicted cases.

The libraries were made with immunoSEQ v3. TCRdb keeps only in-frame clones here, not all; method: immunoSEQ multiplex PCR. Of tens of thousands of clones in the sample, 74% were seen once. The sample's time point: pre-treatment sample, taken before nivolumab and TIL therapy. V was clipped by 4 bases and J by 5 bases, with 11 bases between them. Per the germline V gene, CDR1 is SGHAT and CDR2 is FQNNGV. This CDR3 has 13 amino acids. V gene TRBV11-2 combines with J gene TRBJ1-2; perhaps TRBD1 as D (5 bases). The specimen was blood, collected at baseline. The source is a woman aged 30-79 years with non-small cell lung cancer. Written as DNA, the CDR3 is TGTGCCAGCAGCTACGGACGGACATATGGCTACACCTTC. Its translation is CASSYGRTYGYTF.